This entry features one TCR beta chain sequence. The antigen is not known. CDR1 is SNHLY and CDR2 is FYNNEI in the germline V gene. This CDR3 spans 16 amino acids. This sample is drawn from a study of monozygotic twins with inflammatory bowel disease. General study findings and limits: Neither one strong signal nor one clonotype associated with IBD was supported.

Generation of cDNA took place in eight separate reactions per sample. UMIs were attached via template switching, each with a 6-nucleotide sample barcode. TCRdb reworked the 5' RACE reads into one entry per CDR3 protein, no DNA. The sample data list more than 85,000 distinct CDR3 sequences. Source material: blood. The gene calls are TRBV2 and TRBJ1-4. The clonotype was recovered from a human donor with ulcerative colitis or Crohn's disease, or a healthy co-twin of an affected twin (not recorded which). CDR3 in amino acids: CASSDTTPERSEKLFF.